These 18 T cell receptor beta chains were all obtained from the same sample, sequenced in a study of technical replicates of blood from a few donors. Profiled with immunoSEQ multiplex PCR; TCRdb holds only in-frame clones, not every one. The sample consists of about 68,000 clones, about 97% of them appearing once. Sequenced material: T cells isolated from PBMCs. Receptor source: a human donor in good health.

V and J are TRBV30 and TRBJ1-4, with a weak D call TRBD1 (6 bases). From germline, CDR1 is GTSNPN and CDR2 SVGIG (reference sequence). The CDR3 consists of 14 residues. V was trimmed by 2 bases and J by 8 bases, leaving 15 bases between them. CDR3 sequence reads: CAWSRNRDIEKLFF. The DNA for the CDR3 is TGTGCCTGGAGTCGAAACCGGGACATCGAAAAACTGTTTTTT.

V usage is TRBV30 and J usage is TRBJ1-3, with TRBD1 matching over 9 bases. CDR3 length: 15 amino acids. V shed 5 bases and J 4 bases; nucleotides not matched to a gene: 9. Looked up from germline, CDR1 is GTSNPN and CDR2 is SVGIG (reference sequence). The CDR3 reads CAWQTGGLNGNTIYF. CDR3 DNA: TGTGCCTGGCAAACAGGGGGCTTAAACGGAAACACCATATATTTT.

This clone is a singleton in its sample. This sequence joins TRBV29-1 and TRBJ2-5; perhaps TRBD2 as D (6 bases). This CDR3 spans 14 amino acids. The ends were cut back, 3 bases at V and 4 bases at J, with 15 bases in the middle. CDR1 and CDR2 from the germline V gene are SQVTM and ANQGSEA. DNA of the CDR3: TGCAGCGTTGATCCCCTCCAGGGACTAGAGACCCAGTACTTC. It translates to CSVDPLQGLETQYF.

The rearrangement uses TRBV5-1 and TRBJ2-1; TRBD1 is a possible D gene (5 bases). Germline V CDR1 and CDR2: SGHRS, YFSETQ. The CDR3 runs 12 residues. Trimming cost V 3 bases and J 8 bases, with 9 bases left between them. CDR3 amino acids: CASSSGWDEQFF. For the CDR3, the DNA is TGCGCCAGCAGCTCAGGGTGGGATGAGCAGTTCTTC. Variable domain in full (rest from reference TRBV5-1 and TRBJ2-1): KAGVTQTPRYLIKTRGQQVTLSCSPISGHRSVSWYQQTPGQGLQFLFEYFSETQRNKGNFPGRFSGRQFSNSRSEMNVSTLELGDSALYLCASSSGWDEQFFGPGTRLTVL.

This chain connects TRBV27 to TRBJ2-5; possible D gene TRBD1, 5 bases. Per the germline V gene, CDR1 is MNHEY and CDR2 is SMNVEV (reference sequence). The CDR3 runs 13 residues. Deletions cut 4 bases from V and 5 bases from J, with 11 bases between. This chain's CDR3 is CASSSGHRETQYF. The CDR3, as DNA: TGTGCCAGCAGTTCAGGACACAGGGAGACCCAGTACTTC.

This chain joins TRBV4-1 and TRBJ2-7; TRBD2 agrees at 9 bases. Germline values: CDR1 MGHRA, CDR2 YSYEKL. With V trimmed by 4 bases and J by 6 bases, 4 bases remained unmatched. This CDR3 is 13 amino acids long. CDR3 nucleotides: TGCGCCAGCAGCCCCGGGACTAGCCCCGAGCAGTACTTC. Its protein product is CASSPGTSPEQYF.

V and J are TRBV10-3 and TRBJ1-4; 9 bases match TRBD1. CDR1 and CDR2 from the germline V gene are ENHRY and SYGVKD. Trimming at V came to 7 bases and at J to 5 bases, leaving 8 bases not matched to a gene. CDR3 length equals 15 residues. The CDR3 is CAIMAGTGKNEKLFF. The DNA of the CDR3 is TGTGCCATCATGGCCGGGACAGGGAAAAATGAAAAACTGTTTTTT.

The gene calls are TRBV6-5 and TRBJ1-2, with D hard to call. The V gene's germline CDR1 is MNHEY and CDR2 SVGAGI. Deletions cut 2 bases from V and 5 bases from J, with 18 bases between. The CDR3 spans 16 residues. CDR3 DNA: TGTGCCAGCAGTTACACGGATGGAAGAGGGAGTTATGGCTACACCTTC. Amino acid sequence: CASSYTDGRGSYGYTF.

This clone has a single count. This chain's CDR3 is CASSSRQGEKLFF. The CDR3 DNA reads as TGTGCCAGCAGTTCCAGACAGGGGGAAAAACTGTTTTTT. The chain has TRBV9 and TRBJ1-4; 8 bases are a match to TRBD1. Germline V gene lookup returns CDR1 SGDLS and CDR2 YYNGEE. V was pared by 5 bases and J by 8 bases, with 5 bases of the junction left unmatched. CDR3 length equals 13 residues.

This clone was seen a single time. The CDR3 loop is CASSWTGEEKLFF. In DNA form, the CDR3 reads TGTGCCAGCAGCTGGACAGGGGAGGAAAAACTGTTTTTT. V is TRBV2 and J is TRBJ1-4, with 9 bases lining up with TRBD1. Germline CDR1 reads SNHLY; CDR2 reads FYNNEI. The length of the CDR3 is 13 residues. V shed 6 bases and J 8 bases; nucleotides not matched to a gene: 4.

This chain joins TRBV9 and TRBJ2-1, with 10 positions matching TRBD2. The CDR3 has 16 residues. Germline V gene sequence: CDR1 SGDLS, CDR2 YYNGEE. J lost 3 bases, V lost 4 bases, and 7 bases had no gene match. The chain's CDR3 is CASSFGLADNYNEQFF. DNA of the CDR3: TGTGCCAGCAGCTTCGGACTAGCGGATAACTACAATGAGCAGTTCTTC. The entire variable domain, with the rest obtained from reference TRBV9 and TRBJ2-1, is as follows: DSGVTQTPKHLITATGQRVTLRCSPRSGDLSVYWYQQSLDQGLQFLIQYYNGEERAKGNILERFSAQQFPDLHSELNLSSLELGDSALYFCASSFGLADNYNEQFFGPGTRLTVL.

V usage is TRBV6-1 and J usage is TRBJ2-6; no clear D. The germline CDR1 and CDR2 sequences are MNHNS and SASEGT. V was clipped by 4 bases and J by 0 bases, with 10 bases between them. This CDR3 contains 16 residues. CDR3 region: CASSAGSSSGANVLTF. The DNA for the CDR3 is TGTGCCAGCAGTGCCGGGTCTAGCTCTGGGGCCAACGTCCTGACTTTC.

The chain has TRBV6-5 and TRBJ2-7; TRBD2 matches at 8 bases. Germline CDR1 is MNHEY and CDR2 is SVGAGI. The ends lost 1 base at V and 5 bases at J; junction bases unmatched: 7. The CDR3 consists of 15 residues. This CDR3 reads CASSYFAGGNDEQYF. The CDR3 DNA sequence: TGTGCCAGCAGTTACTTCGCGGGAGGAAACGACGAGCAGTACTTC.

This chain links TRBV14 with TRBJ2-2; D call uncertain. Per germline, CDR1 SGHDN and CDR2 FVKESK. The CDR3 extends over 14 amino acids. Trimming left V 3 bases short and J 8 bases short, with 13 bases between. Here the CDR3 DNA reads TGTGCCAGCAGCCATGGCTACTATACGGGGGAGCTGTTTTTT. Its translation: CASSHGYYTGELFF.

This chain uses TRBV27 with TRBJ1-3; 12 nucleotides line up with TRBD1. V shed 4 bases, J shed 7 bases, and the junction held 5 bases outside the gene matches. CDR3 size: 15 residues. Germline CDR1 reads MNHEY; CDR2 reads SMNVEV (reference sequence). The CDR3 DNA reads TGTGCCAGCAGTTCCGGGACAGGGGGCTTGAACACCATATATTTT. This encodes CASSSGTGGLNTIYF.

DNA for the CDR3: TGCGCCAGCAGCTTGGCCAAGGGGGCAACTAATGAAAAACTGTTTTTT. It codes for CASSLAKGATNEKLFF. The rearrangement links TRBV5-1 to TRBJ1-4; possibly TRBD1 for D (6 bases). The CDR3 sequence is 16 residues long. CDR1 and CDR2 from the germline V gene are SGHRS and YFSETQ. Trimming pared 0 bases from V and 0 bases from J, leaving 9 bases between.

This chain uses TRBV7-2 with TRBJ1-1; D is uncertain. The germline V and J ends were trimmed by 1 base and 1 base, with 10 bases remaining between them. The CDR3 runs 15 residues. Germline V gene lookup returns CDR1 SGHTA and CDR2 FQGNSA. CDR3 DNA: TGTGCCAGCAGCTTAGGAGGGCGGGGGAACACTGAAGCTTTCTTT. Residues: CASSLGGRGNTEAFF.

The V gene is TRBV27, the J gene TRBJ1-2; 9 bases match TRBD1. From germline, CDR1 is MNHEY and CDR2 SMNVEV (reference sequence). Trimming took 4 bases from V and 4 from J; bases not matched to a gene: 1. The CDR3 is made up of 13 amino acids. CDR3 DNA: TGTGCCAGCAGTTGGACAGGGGCCTATGGCTACACCTTC. The encoded protein is CASSWTGAYGYTF.